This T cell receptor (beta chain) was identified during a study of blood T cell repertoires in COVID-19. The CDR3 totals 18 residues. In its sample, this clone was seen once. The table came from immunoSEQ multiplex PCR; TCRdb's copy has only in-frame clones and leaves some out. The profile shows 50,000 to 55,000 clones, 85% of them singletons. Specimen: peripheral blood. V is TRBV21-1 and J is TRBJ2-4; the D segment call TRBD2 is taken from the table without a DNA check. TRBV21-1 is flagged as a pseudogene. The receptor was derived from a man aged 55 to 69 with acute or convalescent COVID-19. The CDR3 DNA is TGTGCCAGCAACCCGAACCGAAAACCTCCGGGAGCCAAAAACATTCAGTACTTC. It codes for CASNPNRKPPGAKNIQYF.